Included here is one T cell receptor (beta chain) sequence, with context. Germline-derived CDR1 and CDR2 are LNHDA and SQIVND (reference sequence). The CDR3 covers 14 residues. With 9 bases removed from V and 1 base from J, the gap between germline ends came to 13 bases. This sample stems from a study of blood T cell repertoires in COVID-19. Study-level information: In each case, the material was cDNA or gDNA derived from T cells, B-cell-depleted T cells, or PBMCs.

Repertoires were generated with immunoSEQ multiplex PCR, while TCRdb's copy carries only in-frame clones and drops some. In the table there are 40,000 to 60,000 clones, over 75% of which are singletons. This TCR came from a woman of 80 years or more with COVID-19, enrolled during active disease. The rearrangement joins TRBV19 to TRBJ1-5; D not certain. The sequencing input was peripheral blood. CDR3 residues: CASEGALSNQPQHF. CDR3 in DNA: TGTGCCAGCGAGGGAGCGTTGAGCAATCAGCCCCAGCATTTT.